Listed below are T cell receptor beta chains from one sample, sequenced in a study of blood T cell repertoires in COVID-19. The table came from immunoSEQ multiplex PCR; TCRdb's copy has only in-frame clones and leaves some out. The sample records 250,000 to 350,000 clones, more than 75% being singletons. What was sequenced was PBMCs or T cells enriched from blood (not recorded which). The source is an older woman in a cohort exposed to, infected with or recovered from COVID-19 (not recorded which). Both conserved end residues are part of each CDR3. The D gene is left open where the match is weak. The size of a clone is reported for some rows only, either as once, few or many, or as a class for expanded clones.

TRBV19	TRBD2	NA	TRBJ2-1	TGTGCCAGTAGTTCGAGAAAGCAAGCGGGAGCGTCGTACAATGAGCAGTTCTTC	CASSSRKQAGASYNEQFF
TRBV5-1	TRBD1	NA	TRBJ1-1	TGCGCCAGCAGCCATTTCAGGGGGCGCGGTGGGGACACTGAAGCTTTCTTT	CASSHFRGRGGDTEAFF
TRBV29-1	NA	once	TRBJ2-7	TGCAGCGTTGAGACTTCGGCGTACGAGCAGTACTTC	CSVETSAYEQYF
TRBV5-1	NA	NA	TRBJ2-5	TGCGCCAGCCGCGAGGGAGAGACCCAGTACTTC	CASREGETQYF
TRBV28	TRBD1	NA	TRBJ1-5	TGTGCCAGCAGTCGTAACAGGGGGAGCAATCAGCCCCAGCATTTT	CASSRNRGSNQPQHF
TRBV27	NA	NA	TRBJ2-2	TGTGCCAGCAGTTTTGTTTCGGCGGTGAACACCGGGGAGCTGTTTTTT	CASSFVSAVNTGELFF
TRBV7-8	TRBD1	NA	TRBJ1-5	TGTGCCAGCAGCCTGGACAGGGAAAAGGATCAGCCCCAGCATTTT	CASSLDREKDQPQHF
TRBV28	NA	NA	TRBJ2-4	TGTGCCAGCCAAGGGACACCCAGTCAAAACATTCAGTACTTC	CASQGTPSQNIQYF
TRBV7-2	TRBD2	NA	TRBJ2-2	TGTGCCAGCAGCCTCGGGACTAGGGGGGCCGGGGAGCTGTTTTTT	CASSLGTRGAGELFF
TRBV27	TRBD1	NA	TRBJ1-5	TGTGCCAGCAGTTTTCTACAGGGGGCAGGACAGCCCCAGCATTTT	CASSFLQGAGQPQHF
TRBV29-1	TRBD2	NA	TRBJ2-1	TGCAGCGTTGATACTAGCGGGAGCAATGAGCAGTTCTTC	CSVDTSGSNEQFF
TRBV28	TRBD1	once	TRBJ1-2	TGTGCCAGCAGGGACTCAGGGGGCGACTATGGCTACACCTTC	CASRDSGGDYGYTF
TRBV2	TRBD1	NA	TRBJ1-6	TGTGCCAGCCAAGAACAGGGGAAGAATTCACCCCTCCACTTT	CASQEQGKNSPLHF
TRBV27	NA	once	TRBJ1-1	TGTGCCAGCAGAGTGGGGGCCGTGAACACTGAAGCTTTCTTT	CASRVGAVNTEAFF
TRBV12-3/TRBV12-4	NA	NA	TRBJ2-2	TGTGCCAGCAGTTTATCCGAGACCGGGGAGCTGTTTTTT	CASSLSETGELFF
TRBV24-1	NA	NA	TRBJ1-4	TGTGCCACCAGTGACCCCGGACAGTCTAATGAAAAACTGTTTTTT	CATSDPGQSNEKLFF
TRBV18	TRBD1	NA	TRBJ2-7	TGTGCCAGCTCACCGGGACAGTCCTACGAGCAGTACTTC	CASSPGQSYEQYF
TRBV6-4	NA	NA	TRBJ1-1	TGTGCCAGCAGTGACTCAGGGGGACACCCGAACACTGAAGCTTTCTTT	CASSDSGGHPNTEAFF
TRBV5-1	NA	few	TRBJ2-7	TGCGCCAGCAGCTTGGATTTAGTCTCCATCTACGAGCAGTACTTC	CASSLDLVSIYEQYF
TRBV6-5	NA	NA	TRBJ2-3	TGTGCCAGCAGCAACAGGGATGGAACAGATACGCAGTATTTT	CASSNRDGTDTQYF
TRBV6-2/TRBV6-3	NA	NA	TRBJ2-3	TGTGCCAGCAGTCCCCTGCGAGGCACAGATACGCAGTATTTT	CASSPLRGTDTQYF
TRBV12-3/TRBV12-4	NA	NA	TRBJ2-1	TGTGCCAGCATGCCCGAGTCCTACAATGAGCAGTTCTTC	CASMPESYNEQFF
TRBV3-1/TRBV3-2	NA	once	TRBJ1-1	TGTGCCAGCAGCCAAGGGGAGGGGAACACTGAAGCTTTCTTT	CASSQGEGNTEAFF
TRBV6-2/TRBV6-3	NA	once	TRBJ2-7	TGTGCCAGCAGCGCCCATACTAGCTCCTACGAGCAGTACTTC	CASSAHTSSYEQYF
TRBV28	TRBD1	NA	TRBJ2-7	TGTGCCAGCAGAGCGGACAGGGGGCTTTTCTACGAGCAGTACTTC	CASRADRGLFYEQYF
TRBV4-2	NA	NA	TRBJ1-1	TGTGCCAGCAGCCAAGAGGGCGGGACCCTCACTGAAGCTTTCTTT	CASSQEGGTLTEAFF
TRBV7-3	TRBD2	NA	TRBJ2-5	TGTGCCAGCAGCTTAAGGGAGGGCCACCGGGAGACCCAGTACTTC	CASSLREGHRETQYF
TRBV4-2	TRBD2	NA	TRBJ2-5	TGTGCCAGCAGCCAAGTTGGTAGCGGGAGTGGAGAGACCCAGTACTTC	CASSQVGSGSGETQYF
TRBV24-1	NA	NA	TRBJ2-3	TGTGCCACCAGTGATTCCCGTTTGGATACGCAGTATTTT	CATSDSRLDTQYF
TRBV6-5	TRBD2	NA	TRBJ2-3	TGTGCCAGCAGTAATGGACTAGCTTTGGATACGCAGTATTTT	CASSNGLALDTQYF
TRBV19	TRBD1	once	TRBJ2-2	TGTGCCAGTAGTCCCCAAGCAGGGGGTAGTTACACCGGGGAGCTGTTTTTT	CASSPQAGGSYTGELFF
TRBV7-3	TRBD2	NA	TRBJ2-1	TGTGCCAGCAGCTTAACCCTGACTAGCGGGAGTACAAATGAGCAGTTCTTC	CASSLTLTSGSTNEQFF
TRBV5-1	TRBD2	once	TRBJ2-7	TGCGCCAGCAGCCAAGGGACTAGCGGGACGGGCGAGCAGTACTTC	CASSQGTSGTGEQYF
TRBV9	NA	NA	TRBJ2-1	TGTGCCAGCAGCGTGGATCAGGGAAACAATGAGCAGTTCTTC	CASSVDQGNNEQFF
TRBV28	TRBD1	NA	TRBJ1-5	TGTGCCAGCAGTTGGGACAGGGGTGGGCAGCCCCAGCATTTT	CASSWDRGGQPQHF
TRBV11-3	TRBD2	NA	TRBJ2-4	TGTGCCAGCAGCCACGGGACTAGCGGGACCCCCGGGGCCAAAAACATTCAGTACTTC	CASSHGTSGTPGAKNIQYF
TRBV5-5	TRBD1	NA	TRBJ2-7	TGTGCCAGCAGTCCCGGGACAGGGATAGGCGAGCAGTACTTC	CASSPGTGIGEQYF
TRBV9	NA	once	TRBJ1-6	TGTGCCAGCAGCGAATCAACGGAGTCACCCCTCCACTTT	CASSESTESPLHF
TRBV3-1/TRBV3-2	NA	NA	TRBJ2-2	TGTGCCAGCAGCCTCGCAGGCGCTACCGGGGAGCTGTTTTTT	CASSLAGATGELFF
TRBV6-5	NA	NA	TRBJ1-1	TGTGCCAGCAGTAGGGTAAGCACAGGTCCTGAAGCTTTCTTT	CASSRVSTGPEAFF
TRBV28	TRBD1	NA	TRBJ2-1	TGTGCCAGCAGCGGGGACAGGGGGAAAAATGAGCAGTTCTTC	CASSGDRGKNEQFF
TRBV2	TRBD2	NA	TRBJ2-7	TGTGCCAGCAGTGATGGATCTTTTGGGGGGAGGGCCTACGAGCAGTACTTC	CASSDGSFGGRAYEQYF
TRBV6-1	TRBD1	NA	TRBJ1-6	TGTGCCAGCAGTGAAGGGACAGGGTATAATTCACCCCTCCACTTT	CASSEGTGYNSPLHF
TRBV7-3	NA	NA	TRBJ2-2	TGTGCCAGCAGCCCCTCGGGCGGAGGGGGCAGCGGGGAGCTGTTTTTT	CASSPSGGGGSGELFF
TRBV5-4	NA	NA	TRBJ2-7	TGTGCCAGCAGCTTGGCAGGCAGGTCGACGTACGAGCAGTACTTC	CASSLAGRSTYEQYF
TRBV5-1	TRBD1	NA	TRBJ1-1	TGCGCCAGCAGCTCGGGACAGGGCAGTTGGGCTTTCTTT	CASSSGQGSWAFF
TRBV28	TRBD2	NA	TRBJ2-3	TGTGCCAGCAGTTTCCCCCGACTAGCGGGAGGAGCGGATACGCAGTATTTT	CASSFPRLAGGADTQYF
TRBV27	NA	NA	TRBJ1-2	TGTGCCAGCAGTTTATTCGCTAACTATGGCTACACCTTC	CASSLFANYGYTF
TRBV12-5	TRBD2	NA	TRBJ2-1	TGTGCTAGTGGTTCGGAGCGGGAATACAATGAGCAGTTCTTC	CASGSEREYNEQFF
TRBV7-2	TRBD2	NA	TRBJ2-1	TGTGCCAGCAGCGTAAGACTAGCGGGAGGGCCTCATGAGCAGTTCTTC	CASSVRLAGGPHEQFF
TRBV5-6	NA	once	TRBJ1-2	TGTGCCAGCAGCACAGGAAACTATGGCTACACCTTC	CASSTGNYGYTF
TRBV6-5	TRBD1	NA	TRBJ1-6	TGTGCCAGCACTCCAGGGGGTAGCTCACCCCTCCACTTT	CASTPGGSSPLHF